This T cell receptor (beta chain) was identified during a study of immune heterogeneity within non-small cell lung tumors. Study results and limitations: Local tumor mutational burden correlated moderately but significantly with local T-cell clonality (R roughly 0.36).

A word on this clonotype: What it recognizes is unknown.

A first 10-cycle multiplex round used 32 V-gene and 13 J-gene primers on TCR beta CDR3. TCRdb re-called the multiplex PCR reads through MiXCR, storing one row per CDR3 protein. The sample carries under 25,000 distinct CDR3 sequences, roughly 29% recorded once. Genomic DNA from bulk tumor acted as the template, and 600 ng was loaded per sample. While surgery was under way, several biopsies spaced far apart were taken per primary tumor. Patients went through curative surgery, and their non-small cell lung cancer was untreated and newly diagnosed. This TCR came from a man aged 35 to 55 with non-small cell lung cancer. Sequences were obtained from lung tumor tissue.

CDR3 protein: CASSSPSVSTDTQYF. CDR3 nucleotides: TGTGCCAGCAGTTCCCCTAGCGTAAGCACAGATACGCAGTATTTT. The chain uses TRBV27 and TRBJ2-3, with a possible D match to TRBD2 (6 bases). This CDR3 has 15 amino acids. Germline V gene sequence: CDR1 MNHEY, CDR2 SMNVEV (reference sequence). Trimming shortened V by 4 bases and J by 0 bases, and 11 bases separated the two germline ends.